Sequencing of this T cell receptor (beta chain) was carried out in a study of early T cells in non-severe SARS-CoV-2 infection. V was pared by 2 bases and J by 3 bases, with 4 bases of the junction left unmatched. Germline loops: CDR1 MRHNA, CDR2 SNTAGT. The CDR3 runs 15 residues. This clonotype has more than one count but fewer than ten. The library protocol tagged individual cDNA molecules with unique molecular identifiers. TCRdb passed the 5' RACE reads through MiXCR, listing each CDR3 protein once. The sample lists around 77,000 distinct CDR3 sequences, approximately 12% occurring once. The origin of this receptor is an adult who was a healthcare worker with PCR-confirmed SARS-CoV-2 infection or an uninfected control (not recorded which). The donor label of this sample is uncertain. This chain joins TRBV6-4 and TRBJ2-3, with 8 bases that match TRBD2. The material sequenced was whole blood, taken at baseline. The CDR3 nucleotides read TGTGCCAGCAGTGACGCGGGAGGAGAAACAGATACGCAGTATTTT. It translates to CASSDAGGETDTQYF.